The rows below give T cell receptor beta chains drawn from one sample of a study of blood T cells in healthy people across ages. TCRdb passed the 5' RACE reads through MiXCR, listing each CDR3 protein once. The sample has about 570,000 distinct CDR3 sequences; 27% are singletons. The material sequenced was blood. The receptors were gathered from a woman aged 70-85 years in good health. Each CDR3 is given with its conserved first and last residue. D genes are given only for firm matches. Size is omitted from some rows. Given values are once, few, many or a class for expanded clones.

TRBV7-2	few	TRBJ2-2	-	TGTGCCAGCAGTCCCCTTCCTACCGGGGAGCTGTTTTTT	CASSPLPTGELFF
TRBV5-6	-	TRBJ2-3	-	TGTGCCAGCAGCGCGGGACTTCCCACAGATACGCAGTATTTT	CASSAGLPTDTQYF
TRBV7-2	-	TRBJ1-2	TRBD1	TGTGCCAGCAGCTTCGGGACAGGGGTTCCTCACTATGGCTACACCTTC	CASSFGTGVPHYGYTF
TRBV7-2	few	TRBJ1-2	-	TGTGCCAGCAGCTTAGTAGGACCTAACTATGGCTACACCTTC	CASSLVGPNYGYTF
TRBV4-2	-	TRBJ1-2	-	TGTGCCAGCAGCCAAGATATAAACGGACCCTATGGCTACACCTTC	CASSQDINGPYGYTF
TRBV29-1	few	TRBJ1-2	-	TGCAGCGTTGAAATTGGAGGCGGGAACTATGGCTACACCTTC	CSVEIGGGNYGYTF
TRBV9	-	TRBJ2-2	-	TGTGCCAGCAGCGCAAGAGGGGAGGCGACGAACACCGGGGAGCTGTTTTTT	CASSARGEATNTGELFF
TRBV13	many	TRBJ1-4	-	TGTGCCAGCAGCTTAGGGCAGAATGAAAAACTGTTTTTT	CASSLGQNEKLFF
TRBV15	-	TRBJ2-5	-	TGTGCCACCAGAGCCGGGACACGCCTGGGGTCCCAGTACTTC	CATRAGTRLGSQYF
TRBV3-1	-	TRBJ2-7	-	TGTGCCAGCAGCCAACAGGGTACGGTCTCCTACGAGCAGTACTTC	CASSQQGTVSYEQYF
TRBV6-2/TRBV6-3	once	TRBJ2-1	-	TGTGCTAGCAGGACGGACAGTTCCGAGCAGTTCTTC	CASRTDSSEQFF
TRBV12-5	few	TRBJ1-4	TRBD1	TGTGCTAGTGGTTCTGGACAGGGTAATGAAAAACTGTTTTTT	CASGSGQGNEKLFF
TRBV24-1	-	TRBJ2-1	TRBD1	TGTGCCACCTCGACCCGGGACAGGGGTAGAGATGAGCAGTTCTTC	CATSTRDRGRDEQFF
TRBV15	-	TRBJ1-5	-	TGTGCCACCAGCGACACAGGCGGAACAGGGAGGCCCCAGCATTTT	CATSDTGGTGRPQHF
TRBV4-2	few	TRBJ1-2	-	TGTGCCAGCGGGGCACATAACTATGGCTACACCTTC	CASGAHNYGYTF
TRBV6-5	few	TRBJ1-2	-	TGTGCCAGCAGTCATCTTCCTCGGGGGGTCGATGGCTACACCTTC	CASSHLPRGVDGYTF
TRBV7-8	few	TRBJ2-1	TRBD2	TGTGCCAGCAGCTTCTCGGGACTATCTAATGAGCAGTTCTTC	CASSFSGLSNEQFF
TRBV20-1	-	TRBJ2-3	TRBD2	TGCAGTGCTAGACGGGCGGGGGGGAGGACAGATACGCAGTATTTT	CSARRAGGRTDTQYF
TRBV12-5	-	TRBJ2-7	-	TGTGCTAGTGGTCCGGGGGCCGGGCAGTACTTC	CASGPGAGQYF
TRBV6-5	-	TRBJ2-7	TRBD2	TGTGCCAGCAGTTATGCAGCGCGGGGGGGTTACGAGCAGTACTTC	CASSYAARGGYEQYF
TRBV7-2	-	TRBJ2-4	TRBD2	TGTGCCGCGGGGCGTAGCGGGGGGGCTGGGGACATTCAGTACTTC	CAAGRSGGAGDIQYF
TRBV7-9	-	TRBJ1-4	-	TGTGCCAGCAGCTCGCGGGCGACAGCAACTAATGAAAAACTGTTTTTT	CASSSRATATNEKLFF
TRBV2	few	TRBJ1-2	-	TGTGCCAGCAGTGACGGCGAAGACTATGGCTACACCTTC	CASSDGEDYGYTF
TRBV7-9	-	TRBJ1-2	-	TGTGCCACCAGTACAGGGATTAGTTATGGCTACACCTTC	CATSTGISYGYTF
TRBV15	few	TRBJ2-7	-	TGTGCCACCAGCCTAAACTACGAGCAGTACTTC	CATSLNYEQYF
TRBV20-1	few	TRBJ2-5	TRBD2	TGCAGTGCTAGAGATGGGGCGGGGGTGTTCAAAGAGACCCAGTACTTC	CSARDGAGVFKETQYF
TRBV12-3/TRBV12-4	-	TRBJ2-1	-	TGTGCCAGCAGTTTATCTGAGAATGAGCAGTTCTTC	CASSLSENEQFF
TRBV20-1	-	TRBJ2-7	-	TGCAGTGCTCCCAGAGGAATCTACGAGCAGTACTTC	CSAPRGIYEQYF
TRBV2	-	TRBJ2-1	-	TGTGCCAGCAAGAGATCGGGGGACCGCTACAATGAGCAGTTCTTC	CASKRSGDRYNEQFF
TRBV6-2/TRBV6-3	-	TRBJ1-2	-	TGTGCCAGCAGCCGTCGAGCCCATCCATATGGCCACACCTTC	CASSRRAHPYGHTF
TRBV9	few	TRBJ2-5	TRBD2	TGTGCCAGCAGCGTCCAGAGCGGGGGGGCACTAGAGACCCAGTACTTC	CASSVQSGGALETQYF
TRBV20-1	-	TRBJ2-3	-	TGCAGTGCTATACAGTCGAATACGCAGTATTTT	CSAIQSNTQYF
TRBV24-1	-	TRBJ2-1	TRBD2	TGTGCCACCAGTTTAGCCGGGACTAGCGGGAGGGGAAACAATGAGCAGTTCTTC	CATSLAGTSGRGNNEQFF
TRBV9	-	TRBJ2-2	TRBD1	TGTGCCAGCAGCGTAGGAACAGGGGGCAGGAACACCGGGGAGCTGTTTTTT	CASSVGTGGRNTGELFF
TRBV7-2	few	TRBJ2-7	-	TGTGCCAGCAGCTCCCCCAGCCCCGAGCAGTACTTC	CASSSPSPEQYF
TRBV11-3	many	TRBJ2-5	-	TGTGCCAGCAGAGCCCAGGGACTGAGCCAGAAAGGGACCCAGTACTTC	CASRAQGLSQKGTQYF
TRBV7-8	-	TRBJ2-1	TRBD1	TGTGCCAGCAGCTTATACCTTACAGGGGTCGATGAGCAGTTCTTC	CASSLYLTGVDEQFF
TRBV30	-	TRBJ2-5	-	TGTGCCTGGTCGACTAGTCGAGAGACCCAGTACTTC	CAWSTSRETQYF
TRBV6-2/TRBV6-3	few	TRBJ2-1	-	TGTGCCAGCAGCGAGAGGGGCCTGAGGTACAGTGAGCAGTTCTTC	CASSERGLRYSEQFF
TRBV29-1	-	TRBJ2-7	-	TGCAGCGTTGAAACAGGAGAAGACTACGAGCAGTACTTC	CSVETGEDYEQYF
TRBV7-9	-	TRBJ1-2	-	TGTGCCAGCAGCGGGTACGGAGGCCACACCTTC	CASSGYGGHTF